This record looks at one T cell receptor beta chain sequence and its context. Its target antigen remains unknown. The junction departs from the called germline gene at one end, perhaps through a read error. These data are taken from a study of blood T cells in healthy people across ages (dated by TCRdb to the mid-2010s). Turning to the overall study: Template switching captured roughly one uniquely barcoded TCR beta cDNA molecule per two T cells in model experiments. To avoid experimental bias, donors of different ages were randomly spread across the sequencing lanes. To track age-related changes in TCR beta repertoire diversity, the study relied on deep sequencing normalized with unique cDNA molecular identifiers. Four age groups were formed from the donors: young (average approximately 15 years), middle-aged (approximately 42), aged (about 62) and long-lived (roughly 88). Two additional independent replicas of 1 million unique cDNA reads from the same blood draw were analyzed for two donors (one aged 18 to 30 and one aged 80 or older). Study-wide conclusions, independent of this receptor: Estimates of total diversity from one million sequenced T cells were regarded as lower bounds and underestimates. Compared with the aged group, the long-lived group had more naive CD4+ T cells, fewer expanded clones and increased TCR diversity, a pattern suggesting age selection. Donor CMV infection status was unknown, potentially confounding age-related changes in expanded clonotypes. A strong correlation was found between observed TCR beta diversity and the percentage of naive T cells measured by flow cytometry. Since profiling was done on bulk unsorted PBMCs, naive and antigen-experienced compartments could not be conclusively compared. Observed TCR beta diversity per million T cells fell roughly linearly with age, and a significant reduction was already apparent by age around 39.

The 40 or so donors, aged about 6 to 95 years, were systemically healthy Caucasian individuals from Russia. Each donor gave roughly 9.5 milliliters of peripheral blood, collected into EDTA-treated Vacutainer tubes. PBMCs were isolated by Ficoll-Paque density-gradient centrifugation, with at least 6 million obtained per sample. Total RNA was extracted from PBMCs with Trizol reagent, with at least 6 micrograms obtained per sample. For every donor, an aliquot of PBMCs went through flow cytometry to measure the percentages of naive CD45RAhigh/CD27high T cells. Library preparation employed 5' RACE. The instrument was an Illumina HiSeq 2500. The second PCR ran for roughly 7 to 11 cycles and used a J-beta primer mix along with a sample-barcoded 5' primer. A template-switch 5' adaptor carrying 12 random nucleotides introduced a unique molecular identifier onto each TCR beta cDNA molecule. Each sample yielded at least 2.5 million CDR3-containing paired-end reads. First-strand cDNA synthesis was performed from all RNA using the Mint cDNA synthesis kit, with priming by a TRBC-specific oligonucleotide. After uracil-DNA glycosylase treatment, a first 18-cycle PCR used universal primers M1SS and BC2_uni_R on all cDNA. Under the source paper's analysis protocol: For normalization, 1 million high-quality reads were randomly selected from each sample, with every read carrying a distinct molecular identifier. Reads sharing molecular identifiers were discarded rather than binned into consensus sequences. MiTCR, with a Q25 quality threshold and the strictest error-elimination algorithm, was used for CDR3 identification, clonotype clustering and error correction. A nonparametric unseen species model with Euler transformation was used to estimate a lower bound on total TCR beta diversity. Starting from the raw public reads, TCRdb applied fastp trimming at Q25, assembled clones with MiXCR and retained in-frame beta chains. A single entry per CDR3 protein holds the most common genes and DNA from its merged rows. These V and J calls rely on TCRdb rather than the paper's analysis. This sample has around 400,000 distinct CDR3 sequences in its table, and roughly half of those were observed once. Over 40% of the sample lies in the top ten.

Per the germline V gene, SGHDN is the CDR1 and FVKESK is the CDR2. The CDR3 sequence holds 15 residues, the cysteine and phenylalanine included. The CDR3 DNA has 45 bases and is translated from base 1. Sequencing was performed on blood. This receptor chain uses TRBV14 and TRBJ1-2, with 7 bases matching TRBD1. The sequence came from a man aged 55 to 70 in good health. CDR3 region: CASSQDLRGYDGYIF. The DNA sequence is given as TGTGCCAGCAGCCAAGACCTCAGGGGGTATGATGGCTACATCTTC.